This TCR beta chain came from a study of blood T cells in healthy people across ages. RNA extraction gave at least 6 micrograms of total RNA per sample. Trimming removed 3 bases from V and 4 bases from J, with 9 bases in between. The CDR3 runs to 14 residues. Using a J-beta primer mix together with a sample-barcoded 5' primer, a second PCR was run for 7 to 11 cycles. All cDNA molecules were each tagged by a template-switch adaptor with 12 random nucleotides. One entry per CDR3 protein results from TCRdb running MiXCR on the 5' RACE reads. The profile shows 980,000 or so distinct CDR3 sequences, around 48% of them singletons. This clonotype was found many times.

The V call is TRBV12-3 or TRBV12-4, the J call TRBJ2-2; perhaps TRBD2 as D (5 bases). Material for sequencing was blood. This TCR was recovered from a young man in good health. The CDR3, as DNA: TGTGCCAGCAGTTTCACTAGTTCCACCGGGGAGCTGTTTTTT. Translating gives CASSFTSSTGELFF.